This is a list of T cell receptor beta chains from one sample in a study of T cell responses to AZD1222 COVID-19 vaccine. Produced via immunoSEQ multiplex PCR; TCRdb's table is partial and in-frame only. The repertoire has 140,000 to 150,000 clones, about nine tenths of them found once; the top ten carry over 12%. This specimen consisted of peripheral blood, obtained on day 0 of AZD1222 vaccination. The receptor set was obtained from an adult in good health. Each CDR3 is given with its conserved first and last residue. Some rows mark clone size as missing; the rest say once, few, many or name a class of expanded clone.

j_call clone_size v_call cdr3_aa
TRBJ1-2 . TRBV5-4 CASSQRVVGILTNYGYTF
TRBJ2-2 . TRBV5-4 CASSSGGSNTGELFF
TRBJ2-6 . TRBV14 CASSLQGTGANVLTF
TRBJ1-2 . TRBV7-8 CASSLASANYGYTF
TRBJ1-1 once TRBV18 CASSWGSEAFF
TRBJ1-6 . TRBV2 CASRETEVPNSPLHF
TRBJ1-1 . TRBV4-3 CASSQDVDTEAFF
TRBJ1-5 . TRBV2 CASSFLVGQPQHF
TRBJ1-1 . TRBV4-2 CASSQDRGRTEAFF
TRBJ1-6 . TRBV3-1/TRBV3-2 CASSPYKLGPRSYNSPLHF
TRBJ2-2 . TRBV9 CASRAVGQNTGELFF
TRBJ1-2 once TRBV11-1 CASSLGGTDGYTF
TRBJ1-1 . TRBV28 CASSFPPGANTEAFF
TRBJ1-1 . TRBV2 CASSGTVTVTEAFF
TRBJ1-5 few TRBV10-1 CASILGLQAWPQHF
TRBJ1-1 . TRBV6-2/TRBV6-3 CASSYPAGTGVTEAFF
TRBJ2-1 . TRBV10-3 CAISLLAGEGYEQFF
TRBJ2-7 once TRBV29-1 CSVPSRTSYEQYF
TRBJ2-7 . TRBV19 CASSSRRQASYEQYF
TRBJ2-7 . TRBV2 CASSSYEQYF
TRBJ1-1 . TRBV28 CASSFTSRGRLNTEAFF
TRBJ1-4 . TRBV5-8 CASSLGTANSATNEKLFF
TRBJ1-2 . TRBV5-6 CATTRDAYGYTF
TRBJ1-1 . TRBV27 CASSAVYPLNTEAFF
TRBJ1-1 . TRBV11-2 CASSFTGRGTEAFF
TRBJ1-1 . TRBV5-1 CASSLGGAETEAFF
TRBJ2-2 . TRBV7-3 CASTLGGSTGELFF
TRBJ1-5 . TRBV11-2 CASSLGVGQGSNQPQHF
TRBJ1-1 . TRBV5-1 CASSHPEGLEAFF
TRBJ2-3 . TRBV27 CASKAGVGDTQYF
TRBJ1-5 few TRBV28 CASSTSRHQPQHF
TRBJ2-7 . TRBV21-1 CASSRDPSWYRNF
TRBJ1-5 . TRBV9 CASSVAGSGNQPQHF
TRBJ1-6 . TRBV14 CASSQVSWYGDNSPLHF
TRBJ1-2 . TRBV3-1/TRBV3-2 CASSWDREFGGYTF
TRBJ2-1 . TRBV25-1 CASRQGGSSYNEQFF
TRBJ1-3 few TRBV19 CASSTLTREENTIYF
TRBJ1-6 . TRBV6-5 CASSEGYSPLHF
TRBJ2-2 . TRBV9 CASSVYFSGAPNTGELFF
TRBJ1-1 . TRBV6-5 CASSYIVNTEAFF
TRBJ2-3 . TRBV12-3/TRBV12-4 CASSFADTQYF
TRBJ2-1 . TRBV5-4 CASSFGTAGGPNEQFF